The present T cell receptor beta chain was sequenced within a study of Ad26.COV2.S vaccination and SARS-CoV-2 variants. Some clones are missing from TCRdb's copy, which holds only in-frame ones; the method was immunoSEQ multiplex PCR. The table has some 640,000 clones, around 89% seen once; the top ten hold about 1.5%. Trimming took 9 bases from V and 5 from J, leaving 15 bases between them. Germline CDR1 and CDR2: SGHNT and YYREEE (reference sequence). This CDR3 has 13 amino acids. Treatment described: some 20 received Ad26.COV2.S at low or high dose, single or two shots; roughly five received placebo; per-sample allocation not given. Specimens were obtained on day 63 following the first vaccine or placebo injection.

This sequence joins TRBV5-4 and TRBJ2-1, with D possibly TRBD1 on 7 matching bases. This specimen consisted of peripheral blood, obtained in a trial of Ad26.COV2.S vaccine versus placebo. The clonotype comes from a person between 18 and 60 years old who received the Ad26.COV2.S COVID-19 vaccine or a placebo. CDR3 residues: CAIQGGGHNEQFF. CDR3 sequence (DNA): TGTGCCATCCAGGGGGGAGGCCACAATGAGCAGTTCTTC.